This T cell receptor (beta chain) was observed in a study of blood T cell repertoires in COVID-19. The CDR3 length is 14 residues. The germline gives CDR1 SGHNT, CDR2 YYREEE (reference sequence). Trimming removed 0 bases at V and 2 bases at J, with 9 bases between. How the authors handled the data: By means of reference gene primer amplification, nucleated cell counts were estimated. Clones were sequenced by immunoSEQ multiplex PCR, and TCRdb holds only the in-frame ones, with some missing. For V, J and clone size, that table is used; D and trimming come from the DNA. This table has roughly 53,000 clones, 70% to 85% appearing once.

This sequence originates from a human donor in a cohort sampled during active COVID-19. The V and J genes are TRBV5-4 and TRBJ2-7; D might be TRBD1 (6 bases). The sample consisted of peripheral blood. CDR3 nucleotides: TGTGCCAGCAGCTTGGGGCAGGGGCCCTACGAGCAGTACTTC. Protein: CASSLGQGPYEQYF.